A selection of T cell receptor beta chains follows, all from one sample in a study of tumor and adjacent non-tumor tissue in lung cancer. TCRdb ran MiXCR on the multiplex PCR reads and lists one entry per CDR3 protein. The data contain 110,000 or so distinct CDR3 sequences, 75% of them singletons. The material sequenced was lung tumor tissue. Receptors were obtained from a woman between 55 and 75 years old with non-small cell lung cancer. Both conserved end residues are trimmed from each CDR3.

cdr3_aa j_call v_call
ASSEELASYNEQF TRBJ2-1 TRBV6-1
ASSLRGSQLGGANVLT TRBJ2-6 TRBV4-3
SASGGASGTTNTGELF TRBJ2-2 TRBV20-1
SARRDRWSDTQY TRBJ2-3 TRBV20-1
SAFRGRYYNEQF TRBJ2-1 TRBV20-1
ASSDTGRAYGYT TRBJ1-2 TRBV25-1
SATGHAGDTQY TRBJ2-3 TRBV20-1
VSSTQKGINTEAF TRBJ1-1 TRBV11-3
SGGHGDYGYI TRBJ1-2 TRBV29-1
SAGVGTGNTIY TRBJ1-3 TRBV20-1
ASSQDANSELIYGYI TRBJ1-2 TRBV4-1
ASGLGSGQGRDYGYA TRBJ1-2 TRBV12-5
SAAVYEQY TRBJ2-7 TRBV20-1
ASSLGMYEQF TRBJ2-1 TRBV11-3
ASNTDRYEQY TRBJ2-7 TRBV11-2
AIRSLLDKTNTEAF TRBJ1-1 TRBV10-3
AGGSRGPGYNEQF TRBJ2-1 TRBV11-3
TSSYLDTDTQY TRBJ2-3 TRBV6-5
ASSPDLGGGYT TRBJ1-2 TRBV6-5
ASSQAAGSNEKQF TRBJ1-4 TRBV4-2
ASNSVDSGIAKNIQY TRBJ2-4 TRBV19
ASSLKAVQETQY TRBJ2-5 TRBV5-4
ASSEEVGRYNEQF TRBJ2-1 TRBV6-1